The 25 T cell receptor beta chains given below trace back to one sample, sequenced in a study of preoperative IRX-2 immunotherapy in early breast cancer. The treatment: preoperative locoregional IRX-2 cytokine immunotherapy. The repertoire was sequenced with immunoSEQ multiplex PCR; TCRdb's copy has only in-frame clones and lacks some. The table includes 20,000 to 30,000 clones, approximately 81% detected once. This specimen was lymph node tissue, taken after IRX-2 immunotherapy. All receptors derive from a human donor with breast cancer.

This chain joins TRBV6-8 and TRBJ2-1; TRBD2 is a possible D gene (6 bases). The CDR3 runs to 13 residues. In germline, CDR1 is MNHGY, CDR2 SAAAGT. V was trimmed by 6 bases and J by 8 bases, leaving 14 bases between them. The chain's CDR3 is CASRRGFRDEQFF. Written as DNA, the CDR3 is TGTGCCAGCAGGCGGGGTTTTAGGGATGAGCAGTTCTTC.

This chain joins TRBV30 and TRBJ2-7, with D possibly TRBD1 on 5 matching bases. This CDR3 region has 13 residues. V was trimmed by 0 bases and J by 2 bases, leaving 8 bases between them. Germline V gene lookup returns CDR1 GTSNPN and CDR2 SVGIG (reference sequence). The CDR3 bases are TGTGCCTGGAGTGTGATCAGGGCCTACGAGCAGTACTTC. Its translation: CAWSVIRAYEQYF.

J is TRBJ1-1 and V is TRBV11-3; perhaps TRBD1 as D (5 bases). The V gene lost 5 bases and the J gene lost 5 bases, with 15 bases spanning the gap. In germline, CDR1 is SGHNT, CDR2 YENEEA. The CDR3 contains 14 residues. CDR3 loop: CASSQGQARTEAFF. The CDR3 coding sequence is TGTGCCAGCAGCCAAGGACAAGCGAGGACTGAAGCTTTCTTT.

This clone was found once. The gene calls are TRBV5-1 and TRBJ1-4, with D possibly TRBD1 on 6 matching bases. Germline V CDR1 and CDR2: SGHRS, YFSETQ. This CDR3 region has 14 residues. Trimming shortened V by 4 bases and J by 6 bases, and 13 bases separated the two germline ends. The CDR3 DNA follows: TGCGCCAGCAGCCCGCAGGGGAAGGATGAAAAACTGTTTTTT. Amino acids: CASSPQGKDEKLFF. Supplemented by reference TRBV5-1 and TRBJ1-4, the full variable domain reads KAGVTQTPRYLIKTRGQQVTLSCSPISGHRSVSWYQQTPGQGLQFLFEYFSETQRNKGNFPGRFSGRQFSNSRSEMNVSTLELGDSALYLCASSPQGKDEKLFFGSGTQLSVL.

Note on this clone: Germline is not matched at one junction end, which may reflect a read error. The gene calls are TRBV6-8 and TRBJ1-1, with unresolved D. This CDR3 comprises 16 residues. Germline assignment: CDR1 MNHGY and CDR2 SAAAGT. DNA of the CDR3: TGTGCCATCAGTCAAACCCAAACCCCCATGAACACTGAAGCTTTCTTT. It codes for CAISQTQTPMNTEAFF.

The CDR3 reads CASTRIGYEQYF. The CDR3 nucleotides are TGTGCCAGCACTCGGATCGGATACGAGCAGTACTTC. This sequence joins TRBV6-8 and TRBJ2-7; D remains unclear. There are 12 residues in the CDR3. Germline CDR1 reads MNHGY; CDR2 reads SAAAGT. The ends were cut back, 7 bases at V and 4 bases at J, with 11 bases in the middle.

The CDR3 nucleotides read TGTGCCAGCAGTTACTCGCTATCGGGAGGCATCTACGAGCAGTACTTC. Its protein is CASSYSLSGGIYEQYF. This chain links TRBV6-8 with TRBJ2-7; 7 positions match TRBD2. V shed 0 bases, J shed 3 bases, and the junction held 8 bases outside the gene matches. The CDR3 is 16 amino acids. The V gene's germline CDR1 is MNHGY and CDR2 SAAAGT.

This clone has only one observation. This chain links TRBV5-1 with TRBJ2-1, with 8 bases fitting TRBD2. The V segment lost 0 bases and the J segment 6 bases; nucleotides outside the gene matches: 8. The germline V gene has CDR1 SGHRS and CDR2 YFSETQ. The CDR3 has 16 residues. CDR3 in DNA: TGCGCCAGCAGCTTGGATCCAACGGGAGGGGCCAATGAGCAGTTCTTC. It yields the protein CASSLDPTGGANEQFF.

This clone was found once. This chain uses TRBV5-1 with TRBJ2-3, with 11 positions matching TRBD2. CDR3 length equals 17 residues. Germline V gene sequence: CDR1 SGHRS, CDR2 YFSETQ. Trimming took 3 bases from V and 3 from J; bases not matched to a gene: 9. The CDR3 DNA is TGCGCCAGCAGCTCCCTAGCGGGAGGAACGACGACAGATACGCAGTATTTT. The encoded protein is CASSSLAGGTTTDTQYF.

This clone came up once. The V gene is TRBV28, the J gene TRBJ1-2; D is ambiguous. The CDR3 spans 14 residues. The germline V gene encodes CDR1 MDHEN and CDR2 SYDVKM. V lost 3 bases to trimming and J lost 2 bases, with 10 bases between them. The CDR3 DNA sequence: TGTGCCAGCAGTTTGGCGTCACCCAACTATGGCTACACCTTC. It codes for CASSLASPNYGYTF.

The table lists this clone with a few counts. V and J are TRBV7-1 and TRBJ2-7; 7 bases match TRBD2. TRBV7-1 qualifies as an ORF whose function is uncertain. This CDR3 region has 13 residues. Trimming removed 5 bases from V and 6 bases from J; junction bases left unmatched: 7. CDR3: CASSPSGVGEQYF. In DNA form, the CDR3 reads TGTGCCAGCAGCCCCAGCGGGGTCGGCGAGCAGTACTTC.

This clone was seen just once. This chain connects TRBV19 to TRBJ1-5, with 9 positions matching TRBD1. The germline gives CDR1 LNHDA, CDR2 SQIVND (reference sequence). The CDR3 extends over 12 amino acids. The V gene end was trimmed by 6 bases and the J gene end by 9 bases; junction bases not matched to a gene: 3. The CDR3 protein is CASRGQGGPQHF. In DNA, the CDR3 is TGTGCCAGTAGGGGACAGGGAGGGCCCCAGCATTTT.

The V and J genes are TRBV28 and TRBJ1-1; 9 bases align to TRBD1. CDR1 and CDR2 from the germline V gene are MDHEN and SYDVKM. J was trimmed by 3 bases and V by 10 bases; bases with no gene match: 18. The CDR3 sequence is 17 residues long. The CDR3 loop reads CATKTPGQGLADTEAFF. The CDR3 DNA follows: TGTGCCACCAAAACCCCGGGACAGGGATTAGCGGACACTGAAGCTTTCTTT.

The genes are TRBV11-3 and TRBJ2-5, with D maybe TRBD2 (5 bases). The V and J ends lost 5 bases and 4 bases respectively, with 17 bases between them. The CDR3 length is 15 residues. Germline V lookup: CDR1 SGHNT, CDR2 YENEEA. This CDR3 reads CASSNRTLSGETQYF. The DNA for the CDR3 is TGTGCCAGCAGCAATAGGACTTTATCGGGAGAGACCCAGTACTTC.

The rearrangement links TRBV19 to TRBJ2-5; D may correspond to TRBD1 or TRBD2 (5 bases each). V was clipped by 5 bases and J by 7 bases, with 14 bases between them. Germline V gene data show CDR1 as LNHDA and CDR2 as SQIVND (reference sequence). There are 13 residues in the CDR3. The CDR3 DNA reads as TGTGCCAGTAGTTCGGGACCCGGCGGGACCCAGTACTTC. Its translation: CASSSGPGGTQYF.

CDR3 amino acids: CASSSTLAKNIQYF. In nucleotides, the CDR3 is TGCGCCAGCAGCTCGACATTAGCCAAAAACATTCAGTACTTC. This chain links TRBV5-1 with TRBJ2-4; unclear D gene. Trimming took off 3 bases at V and 0 bases at J, with 7 bases between the two ends. The germline V gene encodes CDR1 SGHRS and CDR2 YFSETQ. This CDR3 has 14 residues.

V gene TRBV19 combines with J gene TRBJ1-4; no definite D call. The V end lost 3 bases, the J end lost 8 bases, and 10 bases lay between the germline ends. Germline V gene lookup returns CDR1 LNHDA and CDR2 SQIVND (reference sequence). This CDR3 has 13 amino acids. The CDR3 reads CASSMQYGEKLFF. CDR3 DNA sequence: TGTGCCAGTAGTATGCAGTACGGAGAAAAACTGTTTTTT.

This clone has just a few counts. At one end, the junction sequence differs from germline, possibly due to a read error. CDR3 loop: CTTSRDLAAGELFF. The CDR3 bases are TGTACCACCAGCAGAGATCTTGCGGCCGGGGAGCTGTTTTTT. The J gene is TRBJ2-2, the V gene TRBV15; D gene uncertain. CDR1 is LNHNV, CDR2 YYDKDF, per germline (reference sequence). The CDR3 extends over 14 amino acids.

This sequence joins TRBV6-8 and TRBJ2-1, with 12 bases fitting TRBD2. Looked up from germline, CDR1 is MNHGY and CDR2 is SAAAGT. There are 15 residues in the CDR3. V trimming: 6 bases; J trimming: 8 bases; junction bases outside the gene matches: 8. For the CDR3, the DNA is TGTGCCAGCAGCGAACCGGGACTAGCGGGTTATGAGCAGTTCTTC. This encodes CASSEPGLAGYEQFF.

CDR3 loop: CASSWDQDTTKNIQYF. The CDR3 region has the DNA TGCGCCAGCAGCTGGGACCAGGATACTACCAAAAACATTCAGTACTTC. This sequence joins TRBV5-1 and TRBJ2-4; D could derive from TRBD1 or TRBD2 (5 bases each). Looked up from germline, CDR1 is SGHRS and CDR2 is YFSETQ. V lost 3 bases, J lost 2 bases, and 15 bases lay in between. The CDR3 totals 16 residues.

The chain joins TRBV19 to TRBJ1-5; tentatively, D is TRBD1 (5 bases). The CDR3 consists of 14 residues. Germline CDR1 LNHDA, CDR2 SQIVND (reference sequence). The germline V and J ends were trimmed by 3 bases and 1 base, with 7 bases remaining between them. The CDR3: CASSMGRSNQPQHF. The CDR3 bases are TGTGCCAGTAGTATGGGGCGGAGCAATCAGCCCCAGCATTTT. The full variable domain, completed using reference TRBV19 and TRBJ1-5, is DGGITQSPKYLFRKEGQNVTLSCEQNLNHDAMYWYRQDPGQGLRLIYYSQIVNDFQKGDIAEGYSVSREKKESFPLTVTSAQKNPTAFYLCASSMGRSNQPQHFGDGTRLSIL.

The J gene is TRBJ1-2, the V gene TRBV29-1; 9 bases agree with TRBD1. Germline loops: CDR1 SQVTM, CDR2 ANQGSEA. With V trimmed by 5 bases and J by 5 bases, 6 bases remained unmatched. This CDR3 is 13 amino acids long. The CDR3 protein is CSVRTGDTYGYTF. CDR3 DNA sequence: TGCAGCGTTCGGACAGGGGATACTTATGGCTACACCTTC.

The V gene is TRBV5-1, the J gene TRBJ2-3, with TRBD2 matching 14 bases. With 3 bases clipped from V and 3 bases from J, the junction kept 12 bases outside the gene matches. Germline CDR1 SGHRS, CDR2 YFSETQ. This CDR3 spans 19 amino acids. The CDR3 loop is CASSYYSTGTSGSTDTQYF. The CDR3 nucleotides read TGCGCCAGCAGCTACTATTCTACCGGGACTAGCGGGAGTACAGATACGCAGTATTTT.

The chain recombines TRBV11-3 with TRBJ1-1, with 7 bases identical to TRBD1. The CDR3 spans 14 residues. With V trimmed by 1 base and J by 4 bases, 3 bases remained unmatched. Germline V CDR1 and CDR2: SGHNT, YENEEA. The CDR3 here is CASSLVPGGTEAFF. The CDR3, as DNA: TGTGCCAGCAGCTTAGTTCCAGGGGGCACTGAAGCTTTCTTT. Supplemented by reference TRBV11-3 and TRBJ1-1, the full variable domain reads EAGVVQSPRYKIIEKKQPVAFWCNPISGHNTLYWYLQNLGQGPELLIRYENEEAVDDSQLPKDRFSAERLKGVDSTLKIQPAELGDSAVYLCASSLVPGGTEAFFGQGTRLTVV.

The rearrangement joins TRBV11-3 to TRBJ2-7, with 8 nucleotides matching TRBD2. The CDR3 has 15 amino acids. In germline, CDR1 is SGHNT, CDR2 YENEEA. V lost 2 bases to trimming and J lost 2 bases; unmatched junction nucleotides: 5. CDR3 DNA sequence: TGTGCCAGCAGCTTAACTAGCGGTTCGACCTACGAGCAGTACTTC. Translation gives CASSLTSGSTYEQYF.